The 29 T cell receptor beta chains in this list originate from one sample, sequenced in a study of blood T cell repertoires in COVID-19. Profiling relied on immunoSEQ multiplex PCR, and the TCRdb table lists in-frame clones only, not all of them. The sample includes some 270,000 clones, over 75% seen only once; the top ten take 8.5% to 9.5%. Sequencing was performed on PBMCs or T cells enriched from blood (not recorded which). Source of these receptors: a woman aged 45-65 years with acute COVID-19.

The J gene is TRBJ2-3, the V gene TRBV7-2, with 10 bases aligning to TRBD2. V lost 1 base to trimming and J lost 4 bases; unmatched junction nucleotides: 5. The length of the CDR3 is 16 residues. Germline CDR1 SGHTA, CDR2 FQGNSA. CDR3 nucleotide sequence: TGTGCCAGCAGCTTAGTCGAGCGGGGGGGGGCAGATACGCAGTATTTT. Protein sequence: CASSLVERGGADTQYF.

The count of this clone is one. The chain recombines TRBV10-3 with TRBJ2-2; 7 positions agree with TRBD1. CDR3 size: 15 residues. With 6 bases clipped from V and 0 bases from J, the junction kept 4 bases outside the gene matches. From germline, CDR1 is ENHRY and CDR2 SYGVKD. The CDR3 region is CAIRGGGANTGELFF. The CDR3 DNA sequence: TGTGCCATCAGAGGGGGCGGAGCGAACACCGGGGAGCTGTTTTTT.

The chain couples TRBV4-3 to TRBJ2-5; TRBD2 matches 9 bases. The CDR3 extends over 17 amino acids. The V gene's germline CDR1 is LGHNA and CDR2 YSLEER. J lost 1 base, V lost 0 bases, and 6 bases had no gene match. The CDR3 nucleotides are TGCGCCAGCAGCCAAGATCTCGCGGGGGGGCTCCAAGAGACCCAGTACTTC. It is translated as CASSQDLAGGLQETQYF.

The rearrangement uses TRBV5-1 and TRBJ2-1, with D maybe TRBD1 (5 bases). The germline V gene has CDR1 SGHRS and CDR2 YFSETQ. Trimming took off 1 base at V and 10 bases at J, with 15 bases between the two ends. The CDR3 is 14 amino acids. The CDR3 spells CASSLNPQAREQFF. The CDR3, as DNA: TGCGCCAGCAGCTTGAACCCACAGGCGCGGGAGCAGTTCTTC.

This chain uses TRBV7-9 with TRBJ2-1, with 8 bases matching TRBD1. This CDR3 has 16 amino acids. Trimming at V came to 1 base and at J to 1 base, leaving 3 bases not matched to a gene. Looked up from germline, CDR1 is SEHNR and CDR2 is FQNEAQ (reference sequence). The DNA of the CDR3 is TGTGCCAGCAGCTTAGGGGACAGGAGTTCCTACAATGAGCAGTTCTTC. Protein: CASSLGDRSSYNEQFF.

DNA of the CDR3: TGTGCCAGCAGCCCGATCGGGGGATATGGCTACACCTTC. Translated, it gives CASSPIGGYGYTF. The rearrangement links TRBV12-3 or TRBV12-4 to TRBJ1-2; a weak D match, TRBD1 (5 bases). Trimming shortened V by 6 bases and J by 5 bases, and 13 bases separated the two germline ends. CDR3 length: 13 residues.

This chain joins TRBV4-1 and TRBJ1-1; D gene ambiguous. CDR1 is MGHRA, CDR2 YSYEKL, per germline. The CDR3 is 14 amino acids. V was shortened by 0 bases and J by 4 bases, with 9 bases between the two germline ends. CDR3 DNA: TGCGCCAGCAGCCAAGATCCCGCGGGCACTGAAGCTTTCTTT. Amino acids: CASSQDPAGTEAFF.

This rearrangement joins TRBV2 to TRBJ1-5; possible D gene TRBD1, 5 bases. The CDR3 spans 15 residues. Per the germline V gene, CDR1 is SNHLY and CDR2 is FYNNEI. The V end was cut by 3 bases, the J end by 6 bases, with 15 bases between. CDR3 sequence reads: CASSDFTGLTQPQHF. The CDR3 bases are TGTGCCAGCAGTGATTTTACAGGATTAACTCAGCCCCAGCATTTT.

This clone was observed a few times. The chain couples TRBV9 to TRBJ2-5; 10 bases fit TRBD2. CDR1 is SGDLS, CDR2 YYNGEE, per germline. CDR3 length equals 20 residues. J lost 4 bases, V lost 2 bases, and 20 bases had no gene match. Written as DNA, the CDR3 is TGTGCCAGCAGCGTTCTCCCCCATGAAGCGAGCGGGGGGGCCGGAGAGACCCAGTACTTC. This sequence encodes CASSVLPHEASGGAGETQYF.

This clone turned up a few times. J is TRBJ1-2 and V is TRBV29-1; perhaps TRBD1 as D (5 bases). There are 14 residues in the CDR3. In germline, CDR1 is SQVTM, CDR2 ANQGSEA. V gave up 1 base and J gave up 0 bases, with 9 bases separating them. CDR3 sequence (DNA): TGCAGCGTTGAAGTCAGGGATACTAACTATGGCTACACCTTC. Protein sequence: CSVEVRDTNYGYTF.

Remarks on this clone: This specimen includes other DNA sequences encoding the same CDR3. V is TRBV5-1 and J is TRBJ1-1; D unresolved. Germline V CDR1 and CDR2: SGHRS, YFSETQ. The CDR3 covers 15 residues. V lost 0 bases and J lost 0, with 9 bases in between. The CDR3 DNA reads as TGCGCCAGCAGCTTGGGGGGAGCCATGAACACTGAAGCTTTCTTT. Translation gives CASSLGGAMNTEAFF.

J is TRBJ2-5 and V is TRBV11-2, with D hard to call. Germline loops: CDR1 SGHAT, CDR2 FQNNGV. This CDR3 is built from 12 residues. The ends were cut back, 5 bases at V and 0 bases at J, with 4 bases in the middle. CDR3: CASSLYQETQYF. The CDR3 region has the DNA TGTGCCAGCAGCCTGTACCAAGAGACCCAGTACTTC.

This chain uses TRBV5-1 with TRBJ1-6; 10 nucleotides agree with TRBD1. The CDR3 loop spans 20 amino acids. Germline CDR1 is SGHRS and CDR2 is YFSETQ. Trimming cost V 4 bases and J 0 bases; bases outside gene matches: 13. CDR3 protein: CASSAAGRTGGSSYNSPLHF. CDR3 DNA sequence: TGCGCCAGCAGCGCCGCCGGAAGGACAGGGGGGAGCTCCTATAATTCACCCCTCCACTTT.

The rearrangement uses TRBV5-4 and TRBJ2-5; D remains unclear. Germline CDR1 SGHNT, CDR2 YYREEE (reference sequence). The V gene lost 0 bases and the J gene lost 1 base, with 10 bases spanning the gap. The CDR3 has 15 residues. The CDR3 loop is CASSLDSRGQETQYF. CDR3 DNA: TGTGCCAGCAGCTTGGATAGTAGAGGCCAAGAGACCCAGTACTTC.

CDR3 sequence: CASSKARDRAHEQYF. The CDR3 DNA is TGTGCCAGCAGCAAGGCGAGGGACAGGGCCCACGAGCAGTACTTC. V gene TRBV21-1 combines with J gene TRBJ2-7; TRBD1 is taken as the D call from the table, unchecked against the DNA. TRBV21-1 is noted as a pseudogene. The CDR3 length is 15 residues.

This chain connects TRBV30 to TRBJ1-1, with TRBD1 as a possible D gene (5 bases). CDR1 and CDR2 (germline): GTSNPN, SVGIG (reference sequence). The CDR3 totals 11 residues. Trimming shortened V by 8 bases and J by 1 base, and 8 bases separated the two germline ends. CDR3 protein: CAGAGNTEAFF. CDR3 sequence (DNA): TGTGCCGGGGCGGGGAACACTGAAGCTTTCTTT.

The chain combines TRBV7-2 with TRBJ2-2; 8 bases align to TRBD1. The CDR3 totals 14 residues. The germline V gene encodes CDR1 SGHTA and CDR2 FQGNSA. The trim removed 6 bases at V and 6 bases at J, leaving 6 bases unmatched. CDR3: CASSSTGGPGELFF. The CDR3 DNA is TGTGCCAGCAGTTCAACAGGGGGGCCCGGGGAGCTGTTTTTT.

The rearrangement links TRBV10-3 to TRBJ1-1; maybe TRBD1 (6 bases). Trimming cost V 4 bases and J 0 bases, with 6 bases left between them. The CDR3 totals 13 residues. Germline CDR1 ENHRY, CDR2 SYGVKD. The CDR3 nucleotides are TGTGCCATCAGTGGGACAGTGAACACTGAAGCTTTCTTT. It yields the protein CAISGTVNTEAFF.

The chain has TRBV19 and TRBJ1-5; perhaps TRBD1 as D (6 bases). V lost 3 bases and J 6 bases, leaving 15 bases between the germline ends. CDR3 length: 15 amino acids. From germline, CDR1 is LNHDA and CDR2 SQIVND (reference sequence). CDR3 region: CASSIVGEGGQPQHF. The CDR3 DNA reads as TGTGCCAGTAGTATTGTCGGGGAAGGGGGTCAGCCCCAGCATTTT.

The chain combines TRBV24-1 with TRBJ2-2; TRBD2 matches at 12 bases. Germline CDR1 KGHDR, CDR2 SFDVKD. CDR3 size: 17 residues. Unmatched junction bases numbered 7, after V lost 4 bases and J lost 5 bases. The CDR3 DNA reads TGTGCCACCAGTGAACCTAGCGGGGGGGCCTCTACCGGGGAGCTGTTTTTT. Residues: CATSEPSGGASTGELFF.

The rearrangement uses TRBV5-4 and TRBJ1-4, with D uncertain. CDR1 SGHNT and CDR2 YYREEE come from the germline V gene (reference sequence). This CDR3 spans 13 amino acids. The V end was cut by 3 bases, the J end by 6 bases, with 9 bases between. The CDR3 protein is CASSSGVDEKLFF. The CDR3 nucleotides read TGTGCCAGCAGCTCCGGAGTGGATGAAAAACTGTTTTTT.

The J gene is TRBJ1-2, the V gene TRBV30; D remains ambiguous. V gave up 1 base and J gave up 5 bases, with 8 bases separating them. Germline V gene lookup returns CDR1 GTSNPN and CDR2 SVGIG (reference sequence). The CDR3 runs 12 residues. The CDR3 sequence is CAWSDGSYGYTF. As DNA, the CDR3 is TGTGCCTGGAGTGACGGGTCATATGGCTACACCTTC.

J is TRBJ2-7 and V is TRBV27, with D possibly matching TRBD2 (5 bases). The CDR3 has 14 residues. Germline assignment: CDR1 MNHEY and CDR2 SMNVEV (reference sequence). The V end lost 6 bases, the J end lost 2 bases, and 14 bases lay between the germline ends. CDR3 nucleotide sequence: TGTGCCAGCAGCATACAACGGGGAGCCTACGAGCAGTACTTC. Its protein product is CASSIQRGAYEQYF.

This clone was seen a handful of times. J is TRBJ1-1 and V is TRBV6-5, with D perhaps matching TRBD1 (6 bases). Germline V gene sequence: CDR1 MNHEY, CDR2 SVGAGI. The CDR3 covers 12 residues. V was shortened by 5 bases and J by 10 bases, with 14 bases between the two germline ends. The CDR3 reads CASSQSTGRAFF. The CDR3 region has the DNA TGTGCCAGCAGTCAATCCACAGGGAGAGCTTTCTTT.

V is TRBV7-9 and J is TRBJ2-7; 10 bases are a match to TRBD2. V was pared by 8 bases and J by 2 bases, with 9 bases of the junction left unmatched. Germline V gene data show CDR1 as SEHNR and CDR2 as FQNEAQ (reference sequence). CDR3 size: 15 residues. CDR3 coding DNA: TGTGCCAGCGCTTTCGGGAGCGGGGGGGCCTACGAGCAGTACTTC. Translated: CASAFGSGGAYEQYF.

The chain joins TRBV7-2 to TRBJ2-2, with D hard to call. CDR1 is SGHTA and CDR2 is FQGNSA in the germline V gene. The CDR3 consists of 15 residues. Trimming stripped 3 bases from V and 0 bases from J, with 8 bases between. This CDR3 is CASSFPGPNTGELFF. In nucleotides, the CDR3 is TGTGCCAGCAGCTTTCCAGGCCCGAACACCGGGGAGCTGTTTTTT. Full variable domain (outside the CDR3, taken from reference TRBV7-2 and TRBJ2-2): GAGVSQSPSNKVTEKGKDVELRCDPISGHTALYWYRQSLGQGLEFLIYFQGNSAPDKSGLPSDRFSAERTGGSVSTLTIQRTQQEDSAVYLCASSFPGPNTGELFFGEGSRLTVL.

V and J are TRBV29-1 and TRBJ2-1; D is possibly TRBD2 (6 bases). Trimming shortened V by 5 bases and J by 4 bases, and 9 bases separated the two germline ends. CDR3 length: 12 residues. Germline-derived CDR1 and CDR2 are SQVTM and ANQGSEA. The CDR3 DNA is TGCAGCGTTCTGCGGGGTTACAATGAGCAGTTCTTC. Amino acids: CSVLRGYNEQFF.

The CDR3 DNA is TGTGCCAGCGGGGGCAGGGGGCTAGATACGCAGTATTTT. Its protein product is CASGGRGLDTQYF. The V gene is TRBV2, the J gene TRBJ2-3; 8 bases are shared with TRBD1. Germline trimming cut 8 bases from V and 5 bases from J; bases unmatched to any gene: 6. CDR3 length: 13 residues. Germline V gene lookup returns CDR1 SNHLY and CDR2 FYNNEI.

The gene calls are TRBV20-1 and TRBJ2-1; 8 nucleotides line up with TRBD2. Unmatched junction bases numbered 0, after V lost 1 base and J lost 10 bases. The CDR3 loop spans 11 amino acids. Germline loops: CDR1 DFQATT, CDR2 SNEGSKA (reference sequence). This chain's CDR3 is CSARVAGEQFF. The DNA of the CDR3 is TGCAGTGCTAGAGTAGCGGGAGAGCAGTTCTTC.